Listed below are T cell receptor beta chains from one sample, sequenced in a study of human T cells and chemical hapten exposure. TCRdb re-derived calls from the RACE reads in MiXCR, one entry per CDR3 protein. The sample yields 350,000 to 400,000 distinct CDR3 sequences, approximately 5.1% seen once. Sequences were derived from whole blood, sampled in connection with sensitization to the hapten diphenylcyclopropenone (DPC). These receptors all come from a woman aged 50 to 60 with alopecia areata. Some clones in this sample may be carry-over from other donors' samples. Both conserved end residues are part of each CDR3. The D gene is left open where the match is weak. Only part of the rows carry a size: once, few, many, or a class if the clone is expanded.

d_call j_call v_call clone_size cdr3_aa cdr3_nt
. TRBJ1-1 TRBV6-6 many CASSYGDTEAFF TGTGCCAGCAGTTATGGTGACACTGAAGCTTTCTTT
. TRBJ1-2 TRBV24-1 few CATSEGDQLGYTF TGTGCCACCAGTGAGGGGGACCAGCTTGGCTACACCTTC
. TRBJ2-7 TRBV20-1 many CSARDTQLGALQYF TGCAGTGCTAGAGATACCCAGCTCGGAGCGCTGCAGTACTTC
TRBD2 TRBJ2-7 TRBV27 many CASSLGLAGPYEQYF TGTGCCAGCAGTCTAGGACTAGCGGGGCCCTACGAGCAGTACTTC
. TRBJ2-2 TRBV6-2/TRBV6-3 . CASSFRGQGSNTGELFF TGTGCCAGCAGTTTTCGAGGCCAGGGGAGTAACACCGGGGAGCTGTTTTTT
. TRBJ2-2 TRBV20-1 many CSAPGGQLFTGELFF TGCAGTGCTCCAGGAGGACAGCTCTTCACCGGGGAGCTGTTTTTT
TRBD1 TRBJ2-3 TRBV2 few CASSEGDRDTQYF TGTGCCAGCAGTGAAGGGGACAGAGATACGCAGTATTTT
TRBD1 TRBJ1-5 TRBV2 many CASSVGQRRPQHF TGTGCCAGCAGTGTGGGACAGCGTCGGCCCCAGCATTTT
. TRBJ1-1 TRBV20-1 many CSARGPVNTEAFF TGCAGTGCTAGAGGGCCGGTGAACACTGAAGCTTTCTTT
. TRBJ1-2 TRBV4-1 few CASSSGVNYGYTF TGCGCCAGCAGCTCAGGGGTTAACTATGGCTACACCTTC
TRBD1 TRBJ1-2 TRBV2 . CASRQGAYGYTF TGTGCCAGCCGACAGGGGGCCTATGGCTACACCTTC
TRBD2 TRBJ2-3 TRBV24-1 many CATSDPGLAGTDTQYF TGTGCCACCAGTGATCCCGGCCTAGCGGGCACAGATACGCAGTATTTT
. TRBJ1-5 TRBV12-3/TRBV12-4 . CASSRLGGNQPQHF TGTGCCAGCAGCCGTCTGGGGGGGAATCAGCCCCAGCATTTT
TRBD1 TRBJ1-1 TRBV7-3 few CASSPWTGGSEAFF TGTGCCAGCAGCCCATGGACAGGGGGATCTGAAGCTTTCTTT